This TCR beta chain came from a study of blood T cells in healthy people across ages (dated by TCRdb to about 2015). For the study in its entirety: In model experiments, template switching captured about one uniquely barcoded TCR beta cDNA molecule for every two T cells. The study measured age-related changes in TCR beta repertoire diversity using deep sequencing normalized with unique cDNA molecular identifiers. Using the same blood draw, the study looked at two additional independent replicas of 1 million unique cDNA reads for two donors, one aged 18 to 30 and the other aged 80 or older. The donors were split into four age groups: young (average around 15 years), middle-aged (39), aged (62) and long-lived (about 74).

The donors were some 36 Caucasian individuals from Russia, aged roughly 6 to 100 years, who were systemically healthy. Ten milliliters of peripheral blood were collected from each donor into EDTA-treated Vacutainer tubes. Ficoll-Paque density-gradient centrifugation was used to isolate PBMCs, with at least 6 million obtained per sample. Trizol reagent was used to extract total RNA from the PBMCs, yielding at least 6 micrograms per sample. For every donor, an aliquot of PBMCs went through flow cytometry to measure the percentages of naive CD45RAhigh/CD27high T cells. The CDR3, cysteine through phenylalanine, is 15 amino acids long. Only the CDR3 DNA is retained, 45 bases long and in frame from the first base. For CDR1 and CDR2, the germline V gene lists MGHRA and YSYEKL. Turning to this clonotype: The clone's antigen remains unknown. No base qualities exist here, and no much larger clone lies one base off it.

The library was made by 5' RACE. Sequencing used an Illumina HiSeq 2500. A second roughly 6 to 12 cycle PCR used a sample-barcoded 5' primer and a J-beta primer mix. A template-switch 5' adaptor carrying 12 random nucleotides introduced a unique molecular identifier onto each TCR beta cDNA molecule. Each sample yielded at least 3 million CDR3-containing paired-end reads. First-strand cDNA was synthesized from all RNA with the Mint cDNA synthesis kit, primed by a TRBC-specific oligonucleotide. Following uracil-DNA glycosylase treatment, a first 18-cycle PCR with universal primers M1SS and BC2_uni_R was performed on all cDNA. In the original analysis: Each sample was normalized by randomly selecting 1 million high-quality reads, each carrying a distinct molecular identifier. Reads with shared molecular identifiers were discarded instead of being binned into consensus sequences. MiTCR, set to a Q25 quality threshold and the strictest error-elimination algorithm, was used for CDR3 identification, clonotype clustering and error correction. A nonparametric unseen species model with Euler transformation was used to estimate a lower bound on total TCR beta diversity. TCRdb itself trimmed the public reads at Q25 with fastp, ran MiXCR and retained productive beta chains. Duplicate CDR3 protein sequences are folded into a single record with the most common DNA and genes. These V and J calls originate from TCRdb's pipeline instead of the authors' own analysis. This sample is represented by about 720,000 distinct CDR3 sequences; 25% of them were singletons. Together, the top ten hold under 4.5% of the sample.

What the research found in general, with its limitations: Because the CMV infection status of the donors was unknown, age-related changes in expanded clonotypes may potentially have been confounded. A strong correlation was found between observed TCR beta diversity and the percentage of naive T cells measured by flow cytometry. Total diversity estimates from one million sequenced T cells were considered lower bounds and underestimates. Observed TCR beta diversity per million T cells fell roughly linearly with age, and a significant reduction was already apparent by age roughly 40. The long-lived group showed more naive CD4+ T cells, fewer expanded clones and increased TCR diversity than the aged group, suggesting age selection. Conclusive comparison of naive and antigen-experienced compartments was prevented by the profiling of bulk unsorted PBMCs.

The sample was also linked to a second study, of T cells of mothers and their children. As the second study states: Donors were nine systemically healthy Caucasian individuals: three mothers and their six children. cDNA synthesis consumed the entire amount of extracted RNA, loaded at 1.5 ug RNA in each 15 ul reaction. In the second PCR, sample barcodes and 2-4 random nucleotides were introduced via the M1S primer. Each mother yielded over 9.5 million TCR beta CDR3 reads and each child some 3 million reads. Thymic selection similarly shapes TCR recombination output in related and unrelated pairs, with minor effect from inherited differences. Normalized repertoire overlap was always slightly but never significantly higher in related than unrelated mother-child pairs. No persistent microchimeric T cell clones were found, with a detection sensitivity of around 100 clones per million clonotypes. Deep NGS was used in the study to compare the TCR beta repertoires of mothers and children and to look for features that separate related mother-child pairs from unrelated individuals. Mothers averaged roughly 40 +/- 4 years of age and children averaged 11 +/- 4 years. After adapter ligation with NEBNext reagents, the libraries were sequenced on Illumina HiSeq 2000 with 100+100 nt paired-end reads. To prevent cross-contamination, the mother and child libraries were prepared one month apart and sequenced in separate runs. For each donor, somewhere between about 500,000 and 2,300,000 distinct TCR beta clonotypes were identified. Naive TCR beta clonotypes were estimated from low-frequency clonotypes matched to each donor's FACS-determined naive share, without sorting.

This receptor was identified in a boy under 18 in good health. The sequenced material came from blood. Recombination connected TRBV4-1 to TRBJ2-5; no D gene can be assigned with confidence. The J call is doubtful: the DNA matches TRBJ2-7 better. CDR3 region: CASSPGASASYEQYF. The DNA sequence follows: TGCGCCAGCAGCCCAGGAGCCAGCGCATCCTACGAGCAGTACTTC.